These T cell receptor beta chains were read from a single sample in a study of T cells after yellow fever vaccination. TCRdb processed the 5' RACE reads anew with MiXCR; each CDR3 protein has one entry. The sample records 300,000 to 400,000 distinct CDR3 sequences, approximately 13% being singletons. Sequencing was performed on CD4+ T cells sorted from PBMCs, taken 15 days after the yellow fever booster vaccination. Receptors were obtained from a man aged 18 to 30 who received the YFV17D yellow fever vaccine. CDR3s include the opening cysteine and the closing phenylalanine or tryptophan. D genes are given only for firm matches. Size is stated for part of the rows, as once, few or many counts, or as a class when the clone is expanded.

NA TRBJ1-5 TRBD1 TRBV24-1 TGTGCCACCAGTGACCGGGACAGTCACCCCACCCAGCCCCAGCATTTT CATSDRDSHPTQPQHF
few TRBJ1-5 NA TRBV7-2 TGTGCCAGCAGCCAGACCGGCGGACAGCCCCAGCATTTT CASSQTGGQPQHF
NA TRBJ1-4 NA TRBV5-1 TGCGCCAGCAGCATGGCCAATGGTCCCCAGGAAAAACTGTTTTTT CASSMANGPQEKLFF
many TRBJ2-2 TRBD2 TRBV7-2 TGTGCCAGCAGCTTTAGCGGGGGGGCCGGCACCGGGGAGCTGTTTTTT CASSFSGGAGTGELFF
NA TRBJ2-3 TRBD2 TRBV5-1 TGCGCCAGCAGCAAAGGACTAGACACAGATACGCAGTATTTT CASSKGLDTDTQYF
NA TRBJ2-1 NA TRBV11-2 TGTGCCAGCAGCTTAACAGGCTTGAGCACCTACAATGAGCAGTTCTTC CASSLTGLSTYNEQFF
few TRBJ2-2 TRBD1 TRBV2 TGTGCCAGCAGGGAGTGGACAGGCACCGGGGAGCTGTTTTTT CASREWTGTGELFF
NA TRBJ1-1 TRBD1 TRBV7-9 TGTGCCAGCAGCCCCGGTGGAACACCGGGACAGGGGATTTGGGGCACTGAAGCTTTCTTT CASSPGGTPGQGIWGTEAFF
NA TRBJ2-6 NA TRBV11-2 TGTGCCAGCAGCGTCCGGGGCTTCGGTGCCAACGTCCTGACTTTC CASSVRGFGANVLTF
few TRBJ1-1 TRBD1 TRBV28 TGTGCCAGCAGCACGCCGGGACAGATAACAACTGAAGCTTTCTTT CASSTPGQITTEAFF
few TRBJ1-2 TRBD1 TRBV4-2 TGTGCCAGCAGCCAAGCGGACAGGGACTATGGCTACACCTTC CASSQADRDYGYTF
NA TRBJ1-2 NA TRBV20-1 TGCAGTGCTCTGACACCGACGGATGGCTACACCTTC CSALTPTDGYTF
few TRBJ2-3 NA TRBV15 TGTGCCACCAGCAGACAGACAGATACGCAGTATTTT CATSRQTDTQYF
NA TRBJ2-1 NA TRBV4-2 TGTGCCAGCAGCCAAAACCAGGTACGAGAGCAGTTCTTC CASSQNQVREQFF
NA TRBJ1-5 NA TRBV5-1 TGCGCCAGCAGCTTGGGGGGGTTTGGGAATCAGCCCCAGCATTTT CASSLGGFGNQPQHF
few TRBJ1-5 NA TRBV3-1 TGTGCCAGCAGCCAAGATATCCGGCAGGATCAGCCCCAGCATTTT CASSQDIRQDQPQHF
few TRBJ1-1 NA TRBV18 TGTGCCAGCTCCTTAACCGGTCCCCCTGAAGCTTTCTTT CASSLTGPPEAFF
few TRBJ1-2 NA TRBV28 TGTGCCAGCAGTACCCTGGCCCAGGGCTACACCTTC CASSTLAQGYTF
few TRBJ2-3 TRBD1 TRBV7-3 TGTGCCAGCAGCTTCAGTGAGGGACAGGGGACAGATACGCAGTATTTT CASSFSEGQGTDTQYF
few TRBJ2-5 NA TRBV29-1 TGCAGCGTTGATGGGCAGGGTGTAGAGACCCAGTACTTC CSVDGQGVETQYF
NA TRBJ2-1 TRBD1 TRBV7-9 TGTGCCAGCAGCTTAGTCAGGGGGCTGTACAATGAGCAGTTCTTC CASSLVRGLYNEQFF
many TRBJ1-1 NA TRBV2 TGTGCCAGCCCCAAGGGGGTGGGCACTGAAGCTTTCTTT CASPKGVGTEAFF
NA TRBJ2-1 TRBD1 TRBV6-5 TGTGCCAGCAGAACAGGGGGCCCCTACAATGAGCAGTTCTTC CASRTGGPYNEQFF
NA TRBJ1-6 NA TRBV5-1 TGCGCCAGCACCCCGAACCCAGGGAATTCACCCCTCCACTTT CASTPNPGNSPLHF
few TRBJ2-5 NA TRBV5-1 TGCGCCAGCAGCTTGGAAGGGGGGAGAGGGGAGACCCAGTACTTC CASSLEGGRGETQYF
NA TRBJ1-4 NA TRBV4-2 TGTGCCAGCAGCCCCGCGTGGGATGAAAAACTGTTTTTT CASSPAWDEKLFF
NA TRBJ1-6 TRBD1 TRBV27 TGTGCCAGCAGACGGGGGGGACAGGGGAGCTCCTATAATTCACCCCTCCACTTT CASRRGGQGSSYNSPLHF
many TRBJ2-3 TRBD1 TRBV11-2 TGTGCCAGCAGCTCGTGGACAGGGGGAGCAGATACGCAGTATTTT CASSSWTGGADTQYF
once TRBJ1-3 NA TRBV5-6 TGTGCCAGCAGCTTGGAGCCCGGGTGGTCAAACACCATATATTTT CASSLEPGWSNTIYF
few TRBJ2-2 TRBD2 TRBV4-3 TGCGCCAGCAGCCAAGATACTAGCGGGGGCCGGAACACCGGGGAGCTGTTTTTT CASSQDTSGGRNTGELFF
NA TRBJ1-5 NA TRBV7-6 TGTGCCAGCAGCTTAGGACCGATTTGGCCCCAGCATTTT CASSLGPIWPQHF
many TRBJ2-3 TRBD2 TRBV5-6 TGTGCCAGCAGAATAGCGGGGGGCAGCACAGATACGCAGTATTTT CASRIAGGSTDTQYF
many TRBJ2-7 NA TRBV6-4 TGTGCCAGCAGTGTCTGGACAAGAGTAACTCGGTACGAGCAGTACTTC CASSVWTRVTRYEQYF
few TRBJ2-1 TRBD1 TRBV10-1 TGCGCCACCGCCGGGACAGGGAATGAGCAGTTCTTC CATAGTGNEQFF
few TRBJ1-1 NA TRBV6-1 TGTGCCAGCAGTGAAAGGCCGAGGATGACTGAAGCTTTCTTT CASSERPRMTEAFF
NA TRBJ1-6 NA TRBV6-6 TGTGCCAGCAGTCCTCGTACGGTCTATTCACCCCTCCACTTT CASSPRTVYSPLHF
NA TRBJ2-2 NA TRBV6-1 TGTGCCAGCAGTTCCCAACGCGCGACCGGGGAGCTGTTTTTT CASSSQRATGELFF
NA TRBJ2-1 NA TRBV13 TGTGCCAGCAGCCCACACGAAAACAATGAGCAGTTCTTC CASSPHENNEQFF
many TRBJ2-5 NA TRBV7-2 TGTGCCAGCAGCTTAATGGGGGGCCTAAAAGAGACCCAGTACTTC CASSLMGGLKETQYF
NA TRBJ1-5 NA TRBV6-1 TGTGCCAGCAGTCCAAAGGCGATGACACTTAGCAATCAGCCCCAGCATTTT CASSPKAMTLSNQPQHF
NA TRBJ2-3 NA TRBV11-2 TGTGCCAGCAGCTTAACTTACGGCACAGATACGCAGTATTTT CASSLTYGTDTQYF
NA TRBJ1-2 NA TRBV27 TGTGCCAGCAGATTGCAGGGATCGGACTATGGCTACACCTTC CASRLQGSDYGYTF
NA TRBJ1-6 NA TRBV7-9 TGTGCCAGCAGCCAGTCCCGGGATAGCTCCTATAATTCACCCCTCCACTTT CASSQSRDSSYNSPLHF
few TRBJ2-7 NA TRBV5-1 TGCGCCAGCAGTCAGGGCGGAGACAATAGTGTCTACGAGCAGTACTTC CASSQGGDNSVYEQYF
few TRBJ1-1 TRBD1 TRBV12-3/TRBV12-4 TGTGCCAGCAGTTTAGGGCAGGGGGTGGGCCAAGCTTTCTTT CASSLGQGVGQAFF
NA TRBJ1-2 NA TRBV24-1 TGTGCCACCAGTGATCCTCAGGGGAGAGGCTACACCTTC CATSDPQGRGYTF
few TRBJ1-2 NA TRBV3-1 TGTGCCAGCAGCCAAGCGGACGGAGGCTATGGCTACACCTTC CASSQADGGYGYTF
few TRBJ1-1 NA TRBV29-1 TGCAGCGTGATAGGCGCTGAAGCTTTCTTT CSVIGAEAFF
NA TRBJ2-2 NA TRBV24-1 TGTGCCACCAGTACGGGGGCCGGGGAGCTGTTTTTT CATSTGAGELFF
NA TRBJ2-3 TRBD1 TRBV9 TGTGCCAGCAACACTATACAACAGGGGGTCAGCACAGATACGCAGTATTTT CASNTIQQGVSTDTQYF
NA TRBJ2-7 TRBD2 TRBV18 TGTGCCAGCTCAGCTAGCGGGGGGGCTAGTGAGCAGTACTTC CASSASGGASEQYF
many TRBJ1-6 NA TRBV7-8 TGTGCCAGCAGCTCCCGGTTAGGGCTGACTTCACCCCTCCACTTT CASSSRLGLTSPLHF